This TCR beta chain was recorded in a study of CD8+ T cells in alopecia areata. Whole-study findings and limits: Mice showed TCR sharing more clearly than patients did, possibly owing to HLA.

Extraction of RNA preceded its reverse transcription into cDNA, which served as the sequencing template. Assay: immunoSEQ multiplex PCR; the TCRdb copy retains only in-frame clones and omits some. This sample has 110,000 to 150,000 clones; around 51% occur once, and the top ten carry over 0.85%. This clone appeared a few times. Antigen specificity is unknown. A read error may produce the germline difference seen at one junction end. Germline CDR1 is SGHRS and CDR2 is YFSETQ. CDR3 size: 12 residues. As part of sample collection, lesional scalp punch biopsies and peripheral blood were taken from alopecia areata patients.

This specimen was CD4+ T cells sorted from blood, taken at week 0. The chain links TRBV5-1 to TRBJ2-1; the D is unclear. The TCR was taken from a human donor with alopecia areata. CDR3 sequence (DNA): TGTGCCAGCAGCTTGGTAAGGAATGAGCAGTTCTTC. Residues: CASSLVRNEQFF.